This T cell receptor (beta chain) was identified during a study of metastatic and nonmetastatic thyroid tumors. The wider study: Samples came from malignant and benign thyroid patients, and repertoires were compared across blood and tumor or nodule tissue.

The CDR3 covers 16 residues. Germline V gene data show CDR1 as SNHLY and CDR2 as FYNNEI. Trimming cost V 2 bases and J 2 bases, with 16 bases left between them. All patients were untreated before thyroid surgery. TCRdb re-called the PCR reads via MiXCR. Found here are 20,000 to 25,000 clones, about a sixth of them singletons; the top ten hold around 21%. The rearrangement links TRBV2 to TRBJ2-7, with D possibly being TRBD2 (6 bases). The source of this sequence is a male donor with papillary thyroid cancer or a benign thyroid nodule (not recorded which). Some clones in this sample may be carry-over from other donors' samples. What was sequenced was blood. The CDR3 is CASSERGGGPAYEQYF. The CDR3 bases are TGTGCCAGCAGTGAAAGGGGAGGCGGGCCCGCCTACGAGCAGTACTTC.